A selection of T cell receptor beta chains follows, all from one sample in a study of shared clonotypes between healthy human individuals. The method was immunoSEQ multiplex PCR; TCRdb's version includes in-frame clones alone and lacks a portion of them. Among about 1 million clones listed, around four fifths were seen once. The sample was memory CD4+ T cells sorted from blood. The receptors were gathered from a man younger than 35 in good health. CDR3s include the opening cysteine and the closing phenylalanine or tryptophan. D genes are given only for firm matches. Rows may omit the clone size; those that give it use once, few, many or a size class.

v_call: TRBV6-1
j_call: TRBJ1-5
d_call: NA
clone_size: NA
cdr3_aa: CASSEAAWERNQPQHF
cdr3_nt: TGTGCCAGCAGTGAAGCGGCCTGGGAGCGCAATCAGCCCCAGCATTTT

v_call: TRBV28
j_call: TRBJ1-2
d_call: TRBD1
clone_size: NA
cdr3_aa: CASSLSGQHYGYTF
cdr3_nt: TGTGCCAGCAGTCTATCGGGACAGCACTATGGCTACACCTTC

v_call: TRBV18
j_call: TRBJ2-7
d_call: TRBD2
clone_size: few
cdr3_aa: CASSLGLADEQYF
cdr3_nt: TGTGCCAGCTCATTGGGACTAGCGGATGAGCAGTACTTC

v_call: TRBV11-2
j_call: TRBJ2-7
d_call: NA
clone_size: NA
cdr3_aa: CASVGQLTSYEQYF
cdr3_nt: TGTGCCAGCGTAGGACAGCTTACCTCCTACGAGCAGTACTTC

v_call: TRBV9
j_call: TRBJ1-3
d_call: NA
clone_size: NA
cdr3_aa: CASSVGSEGNTIYF
cdr3_nt: TGTGCCAGCAGCGTCGGTTCAGAGGGAAACACCATATATTTT

v_call: TRBV7-3
j_call: TRBJ2-7
d_call: NA
clone_size: NA
cdr3_aa: CASSLTRGEQYF
cdr3_nt: TGTGCCAGCAGCTTAACTAGGGGCGAGCAGTACTTC

v_call: TRBV19
j_call: TRBJ1-4
d_call: TRBD1
clone_size: NA
cdr3_aa: CASSGLDRVYEKLFF
cdr3_nt: TGTGCCAGTAGTGGACTGGACAGGGTTTATGAAAAACTGTTTTTT

v_call: TRBV19
j_call: TRBJ2-7
d_call: NA
clone_size: once
cdr3_aa: CASSIDSRVLTWEQYF
cdr3_nt: TGTGCCAGTAGTATAGATTCCAGGGTCCTTACGTGGGAGCAGTACTTC

v_call: TRBV7-2
j_call: TRBJ2-2
d_call: TRBD2
clone_size: NA
cdr3_aa: CASSLGGTRSGELFF
cdr3_nt: TGTGCCAGCAGCTTAGGGGGGACTAGGTCCGGGGAGCTGTTTTTT

v_call: TRBV15
j_call: TRBJ2-5
d_call: TRBD1
clone_size: NA
cdr3_aa: CATRTGETQYF
cdr3_nt: TGTGCCACCAGGACAGGGGAGACCCAGTACTTC

v_call: TRBV27
j_call: TRBJ2-3
d_call: NA
clone_size: once
cdr3_aa: CASSSTLATRTDTQYF
cdr3_nt: TGTGCCAGCAGCTCAACTCTAGCTACTCGCACAGATACGCAGTATTTT

v_call: TRBV5-6
j_call: TRBJ2-7
d_call: TRBD2
clone_size: NA
cdr3_aa: CASTGGGYEQYF
cdr3_nt: TGTGCCAGCACAGGCGGGGGCTACGAGCAGTACTTC

v_call: TRBV29-1
j_call: TRBJ2-7
d_call: NA
clone_size: NA
cdr3_aa: CSVLQGGTYEQYF
cdr3_nt: TGCAGCGTTTTACAGGGCGGGACTTACGAGCAGTACTTC

v_call: TRBV28
j_call: TRBJ1-1
d_call: TRBD1
clone_size: NA
cdr3_aa: CASFAGTGESTEAFF
cdr3_nt: TGTGCCAGCTTTGCCGGGACAGGGGAGAGCACTGAAGCTTTCTTT

v_call: TRBV10-3
j_call: TRBJ1-3
d_call: NA
clone_size: NA
cdr3_aa: CAISESSWQGPGNTIYF
cdr3_nt: TGTGCCATCAGTGAGTCGAGCTGGCAGGGACCAGGAAACACCATATATTTT

v_call: TRBV11-2
j_call: TRBJ2-1
d_call: NA
clone_size: once
cdr3_aa: CASSLGQAPYNEQFF
cdr3_nt: TGTGCCAGCAGCTTAGGTCAGGCCCCTTACAATGAGCAGTTCTTC

v_call: TRBV11-3
j_call: TRBJ2-5
d_call: NA
clone_size: NA
cdr3_aa: CASSLDRRAEGTQYF
cdr3_nt: TGTGCCAGCAGCTTAGATAGGCGAGCCGAAGGGACCCAGTACTTC

v_call: TRBV30
j_call: TRBJ1-1
d_call: TRBD1
clone_size: few
cdr3_aa: CAWSATTGGGTEAFF
cdr3_nt: TGTGCCTGGAGTGCAACCACAGGGGGAGGCACTGAAGCTTTCTTT

v_call: TRBV5-6
j_call: TRBJ2-3
d_call: NA
clone_size: once
cdr3_aa: CASSRRTGASTDTQYF
cdr3_nt: TGTGCCAGCAGCCGTAGAACGGGGGCATCCACAGATACGCAGTATTTT

v_call: TRBV5-4
j_call: TRBJ2-5
d_call: NA
clone_size: NA
cdr3_aa: CASSLDRTRETQYF
cdr3_nt: TGTGCCAGCAGCTTGGATAGGACAAGGGAGACCCAGTACTTC

v_call: TRBV30
j_call: TRBJ1-2
d_call: TRBD1
clone_size: NA
cdr3_aa: CAWDDREPYGYTF
cdr3_nt: TGTGCCTGGGACGACAGGGAGCCCTATGGCTACACCTTC

v_call: TRBV5-1
j_call: TRBJ2-5
d_call: NA
clone_size: NA
cdr3_aa: CASSLRTAQETQYF
cdr3_nt: TGCGCCAGCAGCTTAAGGACAGCTCAAGAGACCCAGTACTTC

v_call: TRBV28
j_call: TRBJ2-6
d_call: NA
clone_size: few
cdr3_aa: CASSLAGTVSGANVLTF
cdr3_nt: TGTGCCAGCAGTTTGGCAGGGACCGTCTCTGGGGCCAACGTCCTGACTTTC

v_call: TRBV2
j_call: TRBJ2-3
d_call: NA
clone_size: NA
cdr3_aa: CASSPTSSTDTQYF
cdr3_nt: TGTGCCAGCAGTCCAACCTCTAGCACAGATACGCAGTATTTT

v_call: TRBV9
j_call: TRBJ2-3
d_call: NA
clone_size: NA
cdr3_aa: CASTVRSGTDTQYF
cdr3_nt: TGTGCCAGCACCGTGCGGTCTGGCACAGATACGCAGTATTTT

v_call: TRBV27
j_call: TRBJ2-7
d_call: TRBD2
clone_size: once
cdr3_aa: CASSLSWLAAYEQYF
cdr3_nt: TGTGCCAGCAGTTTATCGTGGCTAGCGGCCTACGAGCAGTACTTC

v_call: TRBV29-1
j_call: TRBJ1-5
d_call: NA
clone_size: NA
cdr3_aa: CSASVGGDHQPQHF
cdr3_nt: TGCAGCGCATCGGTCGGAGGGGATCATCAGCCCCAGCATTTT

v_call: TRBV19
j_call: TRBJ1-5
d_call: TRBD1
clone_size: NA
cdr3_aa: CASNPSGQGRQPQHF
cdr3_nt: TGTGCCAGTAACCCCTCCGGACAGGGGCGCCAGCCCCAGCATTTT